This TCR beta chain emerged from a study of T cell responses to AZD1222 COVID-19 vaccine. Study-wide findings and caveats: Nearly half of unique spike-specific TCRs reportedly avoided B.1.351 and B.1.1.7 mutated regions.

There are 12 residues in the CDR3. The junction had 7 bases not matched to a gene; V was cut back by 4 bases and J by 9 bases. The germline CDR1 and CDR2 sequences are GTSNPN and SVGIG (reference sequence). The method was immunoSEQ multiplex PCR; TCRdb's version includes in-frame clones alone and lacks a portion of them. The sample yields about 83,000 clones, 75% to 95% seen once. As concerns this clone: Its antigen is unidentified.

The sample consisted of peripheral blood, taken on day 0 of MenACWY control vaccination. This TCR was recovered from an adult in good health. V gene TRBV30 combines with J gene TRBJ2-3, with 7 bases lining up with TRBD1. The CDR3 nucleotides read TGTGCCTGGAAACGACCGGGACAGACGCAGTATTTT. Protein sequence: CAWKRPGQTQYF.